The clone carrying this T cell receptor beta chain was seen only a few times. The CDR3 runs to 14 residues. CDR1 DFQATT and CDR2 SNEGSKA come from the germline V gene (reference sequence). Trimming removed 0 bases at V and 4 bases at J, with 12 bases between. Using its own MiXCR run on the reads, TCRdb lists one record per CDR3 protein. This sample yields 88,000 or so distinct CDR3 sequences, of which roughly 31% are seen a single time; 2% to 2.5% belongs to the top ten. This record belongs to a study of type 1 regulatory T cells. Study background: An in vitro protocol generated T-allo10, a Tr1-enriched, alloantigen-specific CD4 T cell product.

This rearrangement joins TRBV20-1 to TRBJ1-1, with D hard to call. This TCR derives from a human donor in good health. The source material was CD4+ T cells, either the whole sample or a sorted fraction (not recorded which). Written as DNA, the CDR3 is TGCAGTGCTAGAGAGGGTGGAGGACCCACTGAAGCTTTCTTT. Encoded protein: CSAREGGGPTEAFF.